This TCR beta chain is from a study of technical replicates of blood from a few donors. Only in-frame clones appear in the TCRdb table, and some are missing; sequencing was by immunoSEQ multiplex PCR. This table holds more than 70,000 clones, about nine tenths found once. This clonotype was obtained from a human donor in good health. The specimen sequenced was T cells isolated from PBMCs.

The chain's CDR3 is CAWSVQSRENTGELFF. CDR3 sequence (DNA): TGTGCCTGGAGTGTGCAGAGCCGGGAGAACACCGGGGAGCTGTTTTTT. The chain recombines TRBV30 with TRBJ2-2; possibly TRBD2 for D (5 bases). Germline V lookup: CDR1 GTSNPN, CDR2 SVGIG (reference sequence). Trimming cost V 0 bases and J 1 base, with 12 bases left between them. This CDR3 has 16 amino acids.